This T cell receptor beta chain was sequenced for a study of blood T cell repertoires in COVID-19. Study context: Donors in the United States, Italy and Spain gave samples during acute or convalescent COVID-19. The cDNA or gDNA used as material had been derived from T cells, B-cell-depleted T cells, or PBMCs.

The germline gives CDR1 GTSNPN, CDR2 SVGIG (reference sequence). V shed 2 bases and J 5 bases; nucleotides not matched to a gene: 11. The CDR3 is 16 residues long. Per the authors' pipeline: It was from reference gene primer amplification that nucleated cell counts were estimated. The protocol was immunoSEQ multiplex PCR, while the TCRdb copy is restricted to in-frame clones and leaves out a portion. From that table come the V and J calls and clone size; the DNA was used to work out D and trimming. The sample records about 80,000 clones, around 80% being singletons. The chain employs TRBV30 and TRBJ2-5; 10 positions match TRBD2. Sequencing was performed on peripheral blood. The clonotype comes from a man aged 55 to 70 with active or convalescent COVID-19. The CDR3 nucleotides are TGTGCCTGGAGTACCGGACTAGCGGTAACAGGGGAGACCCAGTACTTC. Protein: CAWSTGLAVTGETQYF.